This section outlines one T cell receptor (beta chain) sequence together with its context. Its specificity is not known. TCRdb keeps only in-frame clones here, not all; method: immunoSEQ multiplex PCR. The sample records fewer than 180,000 clones, about nine tenths being singletons. This CDR3 is 14 amino acids long. V lost 0 bases to trimming and J lost 2 bases; unmatched junction nucleotides: 1. The germline CDR1 and CDR2 sequences are SGHDN and FVKESK. This entry is derived from a study of T cell responses to AZD1222 COVID-19 vaccine. Study-wide results and limits: Mapped onto spike, vaccine-associated CD4 TCRs spanned it and were dominant at 160-218 and 743-854. None of the repertoires were sampled until the peak T cell response had passed. A rise in Spike-specific TCR breadth and depth followed two AZD1222 doses. Donors were chiefly white British, with a greater number of females, and clonal diversity was perhaps underestimated.

The chain combines TRBV14 with TRBJ2-7; 7 bases agree with TRBD1. Sequencing used peripheral blood, obtained 28 days after the second AZD1222 dose. This TCR derives from an adult who received the AZD1222 COVID-19 vaccine. CDR3 region: CASSQEGTAYEQYF. DNA for the CDR3: TGTGCCAGCAGCCAAGAGGGGACAGCCTACGAGCAGTACTTC.